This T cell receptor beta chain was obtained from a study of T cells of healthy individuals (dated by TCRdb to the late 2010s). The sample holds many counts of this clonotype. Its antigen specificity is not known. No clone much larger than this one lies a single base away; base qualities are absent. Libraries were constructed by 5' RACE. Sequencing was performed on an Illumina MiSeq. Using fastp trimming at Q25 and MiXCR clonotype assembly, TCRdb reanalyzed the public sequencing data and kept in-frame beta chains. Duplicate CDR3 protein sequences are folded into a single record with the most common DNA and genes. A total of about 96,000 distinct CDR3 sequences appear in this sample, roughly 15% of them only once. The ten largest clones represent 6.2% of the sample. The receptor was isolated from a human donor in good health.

The DNA reads as follows: TGTGCCACCGCTCAGGGGGGCGGATATGAGCAGTTCTTC. The translation is CATAQGGGYEQFF. The chain was built from TRBV6-2 or TRBV6-3 and TRBJ2-1; the D gene is perhaps TRBD1, from 7 matching bases. The junction carries 18 bases between V and J, which are trimmed by 10 bases and 8 bases respectively. The CDR3, from cysteine to phenylalanine, totals 13 residues. Left in the record is the CDR3 DNA by itself, 39 bases read in frame from the first base. CDR1 MNHEY and CDR2 SVGEGT are derived from the germline V gene.